The entry below gives a single T cell receptor beta chain sequence along with its context. V was cut by 5 bases and J by 6 bases, with 11 bases left in between. The germline V gene encodes CDR1 LNHNV and CDR2 YYDKDF (reference sequence). The CDR3 sequence is 12 residues long. The data are from a study of T cell changes during pregnancy in multiple sclerosis. Some clones are missing from TCRdb's copy, which holds only in-frame ones; the method was immunoSEQ multiplex PCR. The table lists tens of thousands of clones, nearly 95% of them singletons, with more than 0.95% in the top ten. This material consisted of peripheral blood, taken in the second trimester of pregnancy. The source of this sequence is a female donor with multiple sclerosis, enrolled in a pregnancy study. V is TRBV15 and J is TRBJ2-7; D not resolved. CDR3 amino acids: CATSDWRGEQYF. DNA for the CDR3: TGTGCCACCAGCGACTGGCGCGGCGAGCAGTACTTC. The variable domain in full, with the rest retrieved from reference TRBV15 and TRBJ2-7, is DAMVIQNPRYQVTQFGKPVTLSCSQTLNHNVMYWYQQKSSQAPKLLFHYYDKDFNNEADTPDNFQSRRPNTSFCFLDIRSPGLGDTAMYLCATSDWRGEQYFGPGTRLTVT.